This entry describes one T cell receptor (beta chain). The source of the sample is a study of blood T cell repertoires in COVID-19. In the study overall: Spain, Italy and the United States supplied samples that represented acute and convalescent COVID-19. In each case, the material was cDNA or gDNA derived from T cells, B-cell-depleted T cells, or PBMCs.

V lost 1 base to trimming and J lost 0 bases; unmatched junction nucleotides: 2. From germline, CDR1 is SGHDN and CDR2 FVKESK. This CDR3 is built from 16 residues. Per the original methods: Reference gene primers were amplified, and this amplification served to estimate nucleated cell counts. The protocol was immunoSEQ multiplex PCR, while the TCRdb copy is restricted to in-frame clones and leaves out a portion. The DNA was the basis for D and trimming; V, J and clone size are from that table. The table records 150,000 to 200,000 clones, about four fifths of them present only once. Sample: peripheral blood. The receptor's source is a woman between 65 and 79 years old with acute or convalescent COVID-19. J is TRBJ2-3 and V is TRBV14; 9 nucleotides match TRBD2. In DNA form, the CDR3 reads TGTGCCAGCAGCCAAGTGCGGGGGGGGAGCACAGATACGCAGTATTTT. Its protein is CASSQVRGGSTDTQYF.